This TCR beta chain was observed in a study of Graves' ophthalmopathy and Graves' hyperthyroidism. Turning to the study itself: Peripheral blood collection took place at initial diagnosis, before any treatment. Study results and caveats: Blood shared most expanded thyroid clonotypes above 0.001 frequency.

A note on this clonotype: The antigen remains undetermined.

Ophthalmopathic donors had moderate-to-severe activity, CAS ≥3 and NOSPECS ≥4, with disease that had lasted under 3 months. The CDR3 sequence is 15 residues long. The V gene end was trimmed by 5 bases and the J gene end by 2 bases; junction bases not matched to a gene: 8. Germline V gene lookup returns CDR1 MNHNS and CDR2 SASEGT. Transcripts of RNA were the source for amplifying TCR beta CDR3 regions. Scientists carried out first-round RT-PCR using HTBI primers and then a second-round multiplex PCR. From the multiplex PCR reads, TCRdb called clonotypes with MiXCR, one entry per CDR3 protein. The table lists some 170,000 distinct CDR3 sequences, around 39% of them singletons.

Source material: peripheral blood. This TCR was sampled from a man aged 30 to 39 with Graves' ophthalmopathy. V and J are TRBV6-1 and TRBJ2-5; 7 bases are a match to TRBD2. CDR3 sequence (DNA): TGTGCCAGCAGTACCATCCTAGCGGAACAAGAGACCCAGTACTTC. Its protein is CASSTILAEQETQYF.